The 8 T cell receptor beta chains listed next were all sequenced from one sample in a study of T cell responses to AZD1222 COVID-19 vaccine. TCRdb's copy holds only in-frame clones and misses some; the assay was immunoSEQ multiplex PCR. Here the sample spans about 130,000 clones, roughly 92% being singletons. Sequenced material: peripheral blood, taken 28 days after the second AZD1222 dose. Receptors were obtained from an adult who received the AZD1222 COVID-19 vaccine.

The J gene is TRBJ1-3, the V gene TRBV11-2, with TRBD1 matching over 9 bases. The V gene's germline CDR1 is SGHAT and CDR2 FQNNGV. With 3 bases clipped from V and 0 bases from J, the junction kept 9 bases outside the gene matches. This CDR3 has 18 amino acids. Here the CDR3 reads CASSFGTGSPLSGNTIYF. The CDR3 coding sequence is TGTGCCAGCAGCTTCGGGACAGGGTCCCCCCTCTCTGGAAACACCATATATTTT. Complete variable domain (other parts from reference TRBV11-2 and TRBJ1-3): EAGVAQSPRYKIIEKRQSVAFWCNPISGHATLYWYQQILGQGPKLLIQFQNNGVVDDSQLPKDRFSAERLKGVDSTLKIQPAKLEDSAVYLCASSFGTGSPLSGNTIYFGEGSWLTVV.

The chain carries TRBV6-5 and TRBJ1-4, with a tentative D call TRBD1 (5 bases). Germline V gene lookup returns CDR1 MNHEY and CDR2 SVGAGI. The CDR3 has 12 residues. V gave up 6 bases and J gave up 9 bases, with 11 bases separating them. CDR3 sequence (DNA): TGTGCCAGCAGCAACCCAGGGAAAAAACTGTTTTTT. Protein sequence: CASSNPGKKLFF.

This clone was seen once. The chain recombines TRBV7-9 with TRBJ2-3; D ambiguous. Germline values: CDR1 SEHNR, CDR2 FQNEAQ (reference sequence). V was shortened by 3 bases and J by 2 bases, with 6 bases between the two germline ends. This CDR3 contains 13 residues. In DNA form, the CDR3 reads TGTGCCAGCAGCTTTCCGACCACAGATACGCAGTATTTT. Amino acid sequence: CASSFPTTDTQYF. The variable domain in full, with the rest retrieved from reference TRBV7-9 and TRBJ2-3, is DTGVSQNPRHKITKRGQNVTFRCDPISEHNRLYWYRQTLGQGPEFLTYFQNEAQLEKSRLLSDRFSAERPKGSFSTLEIQRTEQGDSAMYLCASSFPTTDTQYFGPGTRLTVL.

The chain has TRBV7-4 and TRBJ2-7; D not resolved. The V gene lost 3 bases and the J gene lost 5 bases, with 14 bases spanning the gap. CDR1 SGHVT and CDR2 SQSDAQ come from the germline V gene. CDR3 length equals 14 residues. Here the CDR3 reads CASSLVLNAHEQYF. CDR3 bases: TGTGCCAGCAGCTTGGTTTTAAACGCGCACGAGCAGTACTTC.

The rearrangement links TRBV27 to TRBJ1-2, with unresolved D. This CDR3 spans 13 amino acids. Trimming shortened V by 2 bases and J by 2 bases, and 6 bases separated the two germline ends. In germline, CDR1 is MNHEY, CDR2 SMNVEV (reference sequence). CDR3 DNA: TGTGCCAGCAGTTTAAACAGCAACTATGGCTACACCTTC. Residues: CASSLNSNYGYTF.

The gene calls are TRBV11-2 and TRBJ2-7; the D gene is possibly TRBD2 (5 bases). From germline, CDR1 is SGHAT and CDR2 FQNNGV. V lost 1 base, J lost 3 bases, and 16 bases lay in between. CDR3 length: 16 amino acids. CDR3 sequence: CASSLALAGTYYEQYF. DNA of the CDR3: TGTGCCAGCAGCTTAGCCTTGGCGGGTACGTACTACGAGCAGTACTTC.

The V gene is TRBV9, the J gene TRBJ2-2, with D hard to call. In germline, CDR1 is SGDLS, CDR2 YYNGEE. V was trimmed by 1 base and J by 7 bases, leaving 8 bases between them. The CDR3 has 13 residues. CDR3 sequence reads: CASSVSGVGELFF. CDR3 DNA sequence: TGTGCCAGCAGCGTATCAGGAGTCGGGGAGCTGTTTTTT. The variable domain in full, with the rest retrieved from reference TRBV9 and TRBJ2-2, is DSGVTQTPKHLITATGQRVTLRCSPRSGDLSVYWYQQSLDQGLQFLIQYYNGEERAKGNILERFSAQQFPDLHSELNLSSLELGDSALYFCASSVSGVGELFFGEGSRLTVL.

The CDR3 here is CASSQGPGTVTYEQYF. DNA of the CDR3: TGCGCCAGCAGCCAAGGACCCGGGACGGTCACCTACGAGCAGTACTTC. The chain recombines TRBV4-3 with TRBJ2-7, with D perhaps TRBD1 or TRBD2 (5 bases each). CDR1 and CDR2 (germline): LGHNA, YSLEER. V was cut by 1 base and J by 2 bases, with 15 bases left in between. This CDR3 has 16 amino acids.